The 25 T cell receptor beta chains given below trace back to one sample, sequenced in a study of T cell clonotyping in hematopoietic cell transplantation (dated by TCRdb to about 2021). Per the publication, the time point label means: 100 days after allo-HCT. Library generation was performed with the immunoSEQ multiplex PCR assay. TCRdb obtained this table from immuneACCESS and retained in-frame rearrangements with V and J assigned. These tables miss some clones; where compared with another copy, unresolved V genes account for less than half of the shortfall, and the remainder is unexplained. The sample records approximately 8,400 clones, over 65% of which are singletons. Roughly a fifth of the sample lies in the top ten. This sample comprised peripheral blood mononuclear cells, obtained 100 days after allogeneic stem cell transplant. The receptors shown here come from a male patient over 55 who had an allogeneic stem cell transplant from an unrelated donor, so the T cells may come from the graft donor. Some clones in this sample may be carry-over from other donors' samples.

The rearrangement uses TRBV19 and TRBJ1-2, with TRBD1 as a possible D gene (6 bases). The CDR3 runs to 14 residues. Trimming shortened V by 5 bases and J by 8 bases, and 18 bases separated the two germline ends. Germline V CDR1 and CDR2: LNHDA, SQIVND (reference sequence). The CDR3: CASSPITGSQGYTF. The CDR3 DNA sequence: TGTGCCAGTAGTCCAATAACAGGGAGTCAAGGCTACACCTTC.

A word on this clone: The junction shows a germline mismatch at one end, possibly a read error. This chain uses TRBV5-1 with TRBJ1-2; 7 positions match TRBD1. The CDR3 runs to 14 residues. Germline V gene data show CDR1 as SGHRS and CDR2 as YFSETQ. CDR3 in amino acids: CATSTGQSSGGYTF. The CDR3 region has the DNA TGCGCCACCAGCACGGGACAGTCCTCGGGAGGCTACACCTTC.

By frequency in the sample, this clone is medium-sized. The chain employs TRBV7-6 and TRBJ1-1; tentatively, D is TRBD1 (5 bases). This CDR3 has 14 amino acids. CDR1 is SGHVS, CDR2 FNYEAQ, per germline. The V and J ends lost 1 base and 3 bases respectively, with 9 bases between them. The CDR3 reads CASSLGQPYTEAFF. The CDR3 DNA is TGTGCCAGCAGCTTAGGACAGCCTTACACTGAAGCTTTCTTT.

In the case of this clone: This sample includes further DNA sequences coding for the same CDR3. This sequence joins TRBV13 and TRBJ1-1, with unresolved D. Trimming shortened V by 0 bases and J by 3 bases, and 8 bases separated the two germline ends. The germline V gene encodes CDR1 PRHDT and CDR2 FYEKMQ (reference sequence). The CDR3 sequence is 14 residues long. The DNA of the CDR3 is TGTGCCAGCAGCTTAGGGGGTAGGGACACTGAAGCTTTCTTT. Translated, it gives CASSLGGRDTEAFF.

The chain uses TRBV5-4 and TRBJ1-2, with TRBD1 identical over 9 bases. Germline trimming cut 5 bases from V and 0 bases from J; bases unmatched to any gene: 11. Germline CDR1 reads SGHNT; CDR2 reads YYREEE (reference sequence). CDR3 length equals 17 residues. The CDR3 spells CASSFPGQGLTNYGYTF. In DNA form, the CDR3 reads TGTGCCAGCAGTTTCCCGGGACAGGGCCTAACTAACTATGGCTACACCTTC.

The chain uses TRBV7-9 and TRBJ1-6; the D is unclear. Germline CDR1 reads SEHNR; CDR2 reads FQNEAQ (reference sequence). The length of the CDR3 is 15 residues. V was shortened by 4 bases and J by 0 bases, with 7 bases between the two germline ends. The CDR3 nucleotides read TGTGCCAGCAGCTCACCCAGCTCCTATAATTCACCCCTCCACTTT. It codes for CASSSPSSYNSPLHF.

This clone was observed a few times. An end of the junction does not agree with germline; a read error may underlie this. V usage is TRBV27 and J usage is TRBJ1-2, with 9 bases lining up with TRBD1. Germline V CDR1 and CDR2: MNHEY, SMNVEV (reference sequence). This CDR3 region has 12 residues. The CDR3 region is CASSHSGTGNYF. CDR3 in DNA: TGTGCCAGCAGTCACTCCGGGACAGGGAATTACTTC.

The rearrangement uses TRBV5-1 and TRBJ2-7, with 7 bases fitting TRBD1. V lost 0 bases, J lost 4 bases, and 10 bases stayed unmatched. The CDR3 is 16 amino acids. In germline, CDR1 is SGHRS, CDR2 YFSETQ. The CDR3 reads CASSLGAQGVRYEQYF. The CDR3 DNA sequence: TGCGCCAGCAGCTTGGGAGCGCAGGGGGTAAGGTACGAGCAGTACTTC.

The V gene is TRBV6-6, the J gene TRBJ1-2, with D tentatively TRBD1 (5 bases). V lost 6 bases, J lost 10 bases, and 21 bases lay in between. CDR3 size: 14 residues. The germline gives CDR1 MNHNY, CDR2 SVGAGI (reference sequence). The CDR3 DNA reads TGTGCCAGCAGAACGACCATTTACATGGGGGACTACACCTTC. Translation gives CASRTTIYMGDYTF.

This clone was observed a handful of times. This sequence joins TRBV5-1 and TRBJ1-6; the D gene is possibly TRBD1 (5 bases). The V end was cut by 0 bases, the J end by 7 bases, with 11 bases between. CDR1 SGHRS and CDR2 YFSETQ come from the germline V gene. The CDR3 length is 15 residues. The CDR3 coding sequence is TGCGCCAGCAGCTTGGCGGCAGGGCGGAATTCACCCCTCCACTTT. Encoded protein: CASSLAAGRNSPLHF.

CDR3 bases: TGTGCCAGCAGCTGGGGGACAGGGGGTCAAGAGACCCAGTACTTC. It translates to CASSWGTGGQETQYF. The chain recombines TRBV5-4 with TRBJ2-5; 11 bases are shared with TRBD1. Germline CDR1 is SGHNT and CDR2 is YYREEE (reference sequence). Unmatched junction bases numbered 3, after V lost 3 bases and J lost 2 bases. The CDR3 covers 15 residues.

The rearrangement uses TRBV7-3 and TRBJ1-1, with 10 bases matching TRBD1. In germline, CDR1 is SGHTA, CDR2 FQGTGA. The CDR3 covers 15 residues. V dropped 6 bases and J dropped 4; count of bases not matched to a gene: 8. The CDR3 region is CASRPTGGERTEAFF. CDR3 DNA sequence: TGTGCCAGCAGACCGACAGGGGGCGAACGCACTGAAGCTTTCTTT. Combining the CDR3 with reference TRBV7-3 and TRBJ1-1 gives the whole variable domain GAGVSQTPSNKVTEKGKYVELRCDPISGHTALYWYRQSLGQGPEFLIYFQGTGAADDSGLPNDRFFAVRPEGSVSTLKIQRTERGDSAVYLCASRPTGGERTEAFFGQGTRLTVV.

The CDR3 region is CASSEAAAGRSTDTQYF. Here the CDR3 DNA reads TGTGCCAGCAGTGAAGCGGCGGCAGGGCGAAGCACAGATACGCAGTATTTT. The chain combines TRBV6-1 with TRBJ2-3, with a weak D call TRBD1 (5 bases). The CDR3 sequence is 17 residues long. CDR1 MNHNS and CDR2 SASEGT come from the germline V gene. The V end lost 0 bases, the J end lost 0 bases, and 13 bases lay between the germline ends.

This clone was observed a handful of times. This CDR3 is CASSQVEGEATEAFF. DNA of the CDR3: TGTGCCAGCAGCCAAGTAGAGGGAGAAGCCACTGAAGCTTTCTTT. The rearrangement joins TRBV4-2 to TRBJ1-1; D is unclear. V gave up 1 base and J gave up 4 bases, with 13 bases separating them. CDR3 length: 15 amino acids. Germline V gives CDR1 LGHNA, CDR2 YNFKEQ.

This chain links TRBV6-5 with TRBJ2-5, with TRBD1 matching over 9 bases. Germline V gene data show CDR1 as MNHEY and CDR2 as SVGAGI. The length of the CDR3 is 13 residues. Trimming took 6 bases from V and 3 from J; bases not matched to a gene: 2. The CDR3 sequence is CASRRTGEETQYF. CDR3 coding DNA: TGTGCCAGCAGACGGACAGGGGAAGAGACCCAGTACTTC.

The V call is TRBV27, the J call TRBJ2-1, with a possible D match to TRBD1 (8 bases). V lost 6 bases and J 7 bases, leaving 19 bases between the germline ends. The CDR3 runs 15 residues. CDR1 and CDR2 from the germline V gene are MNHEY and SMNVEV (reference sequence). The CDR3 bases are TGTGCCAGCAGAATTGGACAGGGAGGGAGAAATGAGCAGTTCTTC. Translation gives CASRIGQGGRNEQFF.

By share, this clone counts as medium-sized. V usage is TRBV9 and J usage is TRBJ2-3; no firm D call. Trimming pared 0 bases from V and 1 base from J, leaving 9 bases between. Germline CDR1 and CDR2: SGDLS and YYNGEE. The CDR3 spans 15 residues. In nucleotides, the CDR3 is TGTGCCAGCAGCGTAGGATCTCCCGGCACAGATACGCAGTATTTT. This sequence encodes CASSVGSPGTDTQYF.

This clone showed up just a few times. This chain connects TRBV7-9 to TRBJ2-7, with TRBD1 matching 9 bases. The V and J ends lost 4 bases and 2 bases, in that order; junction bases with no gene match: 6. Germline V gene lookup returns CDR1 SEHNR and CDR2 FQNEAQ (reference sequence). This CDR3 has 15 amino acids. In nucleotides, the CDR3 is TGTGCCAGCAGCTCCCCCGGGACAGGGACCTACGAGCAGTACTTC. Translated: CASSSPGTGTYEQYF.

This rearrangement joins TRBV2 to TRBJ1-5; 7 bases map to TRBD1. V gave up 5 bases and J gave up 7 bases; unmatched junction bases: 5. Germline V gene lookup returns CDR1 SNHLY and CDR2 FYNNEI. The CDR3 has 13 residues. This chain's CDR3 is CASSRDSWQPQHF. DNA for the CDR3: TGTGCCAGCAGTCGGGACAGTTGGCAGCCCCAGCATTTT.

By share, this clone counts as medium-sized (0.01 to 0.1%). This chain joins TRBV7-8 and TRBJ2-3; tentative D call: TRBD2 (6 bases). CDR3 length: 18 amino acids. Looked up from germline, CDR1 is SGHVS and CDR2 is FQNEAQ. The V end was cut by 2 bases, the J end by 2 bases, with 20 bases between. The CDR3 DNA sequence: TGTGCCAGCAGCTTAAATCTCCCCGGGAGCTCTCTCACAGATACGCAGTATTTT. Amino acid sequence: CASSLNLPGSSLTDTQYF.

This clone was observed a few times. CDR3 in amino acids: CASSFGPTNEKLFF. The CDR3 DNA follows: TGTGCCAGCAGCTTCGGGCCAACTAATGAAAAACTGTTTTTT. The chain has TRBV7-6 and TRBJ1-4; unclear D gene. This CDR3 region has 14 residues. Germline V gives CDR1 SGHVS, CDR2 FNYEAQ. Trimming shortened V by 3 bases and J by 0 bases, and 5 bases separated the two germline ends.

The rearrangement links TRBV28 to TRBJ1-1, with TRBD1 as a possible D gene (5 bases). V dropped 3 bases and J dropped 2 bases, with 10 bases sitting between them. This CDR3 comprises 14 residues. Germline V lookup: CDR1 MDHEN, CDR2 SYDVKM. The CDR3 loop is CASSLPGQNTEAFF. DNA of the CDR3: TGTGCCAGCAGTTTGCCAGGGCAAAACACTGAAGCTTTCTTT.

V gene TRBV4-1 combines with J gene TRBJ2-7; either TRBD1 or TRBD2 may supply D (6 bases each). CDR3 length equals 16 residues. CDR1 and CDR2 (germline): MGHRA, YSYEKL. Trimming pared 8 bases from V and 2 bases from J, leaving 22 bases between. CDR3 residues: CASSRGGQSPPYEQYF. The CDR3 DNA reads TGCGCCAGCTCCCGAGGGGGGCAGTCCCCCCCCTACGAGCAGTACTTC.

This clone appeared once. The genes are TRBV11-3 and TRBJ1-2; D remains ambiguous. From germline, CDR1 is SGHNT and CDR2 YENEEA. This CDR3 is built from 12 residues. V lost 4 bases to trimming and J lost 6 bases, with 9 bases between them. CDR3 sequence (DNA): TGTGCCAGCAGCTCGAGAAGGGATGGCTACACCTTC. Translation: CASSSRRDGYTF.

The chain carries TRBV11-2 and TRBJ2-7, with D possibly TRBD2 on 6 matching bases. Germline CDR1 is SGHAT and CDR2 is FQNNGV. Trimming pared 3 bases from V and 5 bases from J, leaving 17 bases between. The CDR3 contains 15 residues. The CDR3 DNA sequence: TGTGCCAGCAGCTTTGAAACGGGAGTCGAACACGAGCAGTACTTC. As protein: CASSFETGVEHEQYF.